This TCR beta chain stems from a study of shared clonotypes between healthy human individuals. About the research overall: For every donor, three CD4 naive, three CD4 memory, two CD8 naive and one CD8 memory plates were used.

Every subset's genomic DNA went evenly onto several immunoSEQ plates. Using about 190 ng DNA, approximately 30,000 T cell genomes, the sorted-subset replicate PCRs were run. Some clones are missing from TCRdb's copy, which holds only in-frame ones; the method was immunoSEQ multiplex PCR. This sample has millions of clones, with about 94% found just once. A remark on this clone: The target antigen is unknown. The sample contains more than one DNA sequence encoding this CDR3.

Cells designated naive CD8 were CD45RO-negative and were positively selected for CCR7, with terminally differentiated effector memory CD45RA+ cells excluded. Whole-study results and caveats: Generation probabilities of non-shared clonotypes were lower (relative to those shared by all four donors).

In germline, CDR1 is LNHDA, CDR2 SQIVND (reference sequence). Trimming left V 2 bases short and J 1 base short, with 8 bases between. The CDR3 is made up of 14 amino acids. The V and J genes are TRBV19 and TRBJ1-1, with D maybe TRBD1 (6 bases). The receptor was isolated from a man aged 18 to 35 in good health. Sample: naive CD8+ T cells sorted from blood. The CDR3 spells CASSITGTNTEAFF. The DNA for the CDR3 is TGTGCCAGTAGTATAACAGGGACGAACACTGAAGCTTTCTTT.